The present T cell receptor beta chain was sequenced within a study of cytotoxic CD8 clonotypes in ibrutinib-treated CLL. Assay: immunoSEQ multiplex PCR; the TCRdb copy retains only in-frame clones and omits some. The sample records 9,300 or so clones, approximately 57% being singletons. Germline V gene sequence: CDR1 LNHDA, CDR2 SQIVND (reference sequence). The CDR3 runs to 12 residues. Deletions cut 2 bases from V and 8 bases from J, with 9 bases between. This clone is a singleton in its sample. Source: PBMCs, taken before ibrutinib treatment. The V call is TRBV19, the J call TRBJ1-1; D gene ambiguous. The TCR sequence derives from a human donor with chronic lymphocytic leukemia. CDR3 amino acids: CASSIYNREAFF. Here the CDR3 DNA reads TGTGCCAGTAGTATATATAATCGAGAAGCTTTCTTT. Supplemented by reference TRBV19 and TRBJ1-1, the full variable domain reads DGGITQSPKYLFRKEGQNVTLSCEQNLNHDAMYWYRQDPGQGLRLIYYSQIVNDFQKGDIAEGYSVSREKKESFPLTVTSAQKNPTAFYLCASSIYNREAFFGQGTRLTVV.